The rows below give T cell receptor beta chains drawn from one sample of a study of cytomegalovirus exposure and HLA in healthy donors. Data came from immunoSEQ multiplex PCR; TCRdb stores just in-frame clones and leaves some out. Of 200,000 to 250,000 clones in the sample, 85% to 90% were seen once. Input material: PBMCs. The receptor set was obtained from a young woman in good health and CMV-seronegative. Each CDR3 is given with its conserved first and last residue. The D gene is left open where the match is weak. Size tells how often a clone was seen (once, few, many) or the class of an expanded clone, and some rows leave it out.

TGTGCCAGCTATGCCGGAGGGGGGGGGAACACCGGGGAGCTGTTTTTT | CASYAGGGGNTGELFF | TRBV25-1 | . | . | TRBJ2-2
TGTGCCAGCTCACTTGGAGATAATAGCAATCAGCCCCAGCATTTT | CASSLGDNSNQPQHF | TRBV2 | . | . | TRBJ1-5
TGCAGCGGATCCGGCGGGTCTAAAAACCCACCTGTGCAGTTCTTC | CSGSGGSKNPPVQFF | TRBV29-1 | . | . | TRBJ2-1
TGTGCCAGCTCACCACTACCCCAACCCCGGACAGACGCCTACGAGCAGTACTTC | CASSPLPQPRTDAYEQYF | TRBV18 | . | . | TRBJ2-7
TGTGCCAGCAGTCTCGACAGGGACACTGAAGCTTTCTTT | CASSLDRDTEAFF | TRBV2 | TRBD1 | . | TRBJ1-1
TGTGCCAGCAGCCAAGGAGGAGAGGGCTCCTACGAGCAGTACTTC | CASSQGGEGSYEQYF | TRBV4-2 | . | . | TRBJ2-7
TGTGCCAGCAGCTCAACTAGCATGAATGAGCAGTTCTTC | CASSSTSMNEQFF | TRBV7-6 | . | few | TRBJ2-1
TGTGCCAGCAGTTACTTGCAAGGGAGGTCACCCCTCCACTTT | CASSYLQGRSPLHF | TRBV6-5 | . | once | TRBJ1-6
TGCGCCAGCAGCAGTAGCATGGGAGGTTCGTTCTTC | CASSSSMGGSFF | TRBV4-1 | . | . | TRBJ2-1
TGTGCCAGCAGCTTAGTCGGGGCTAGCGGGGGTAGCGACAATGAGCAGTTCTTC | CASSLVGASGGSDNEQFF | TRBV11-2 | TRBD2 | . | TRBJ2-1
TGTGCCACCAGCAGACTTTCTCCGGGGGGCTGGAGCAATCAGCCCCAGCATTTT | CATSRLSPGGWSNQPQHF | TRBV15 | . | . | TRBJ1-5
TGTTCCAGCAGCTTCCAGGGGGGTGACAAAGGGGAGCCCCAGCATTTT | CSSSFQGGDKGEPQHF | TRBV7-3 | TRBD1 | . | TRBJ1-5
TGTGCCAGCAGCGCAGGGACAGGGGGCACAGATACGCAGTATTTT | CASSAGTGGTDTQYF | TRBV7-9 | TRBD1 | once | TRBJ2-3
TGTGCCAGCAGCCAAACACTAGCGGGGTACGAGCAGTACTTC | CASSQTLAGYEQYF | TRBV4-2 | TRBD2 | . | TRBJ2-7
TGTGCCAGCAGCCGACTAGCGGGAGCCTACGAGCAGTACTTC | CASSRLAGAYEQYF | TRBV7-9 | TRBD2 | . | TRBJ2-7
TGTGCCAGCAGTGTCCTTGGCTACACCTTC | CASSVLGYTF | TRBV6-1 | . | . | TRBJ1-2
TGCGCCAGCAGCCAAACAGGGAACTATGGCTACACCTTC | CASSQTGNYGYTF | TRBV10-1 | . | . | TRBJ1-2
TGTGCCAGCAATGACCTCAATCGGGTGGGCACTGAAGCTTTCTTT | CASNDLNRVGTEAFF | TRBV2 | . | . | TRBJ1-1
TGCAGCGTTGCGGAGGCGTACGAGCAGTACTTC | CSVAEAYEQYF | TRBV29-1 | . | once | TRBJ2-7
TGCGCCAGCAGTGAGTCAGGGGTCCAAGAGCAGTTCTTC | CASSESGVQEQFF | TRBV10-2 | . | . | TRBJ2-1
TGTGCCAGCGGACAGGGGAGACAACCAGATACGCAGTATTTT | CASGQGRQPDTQYF | TRBV2 | TRBD1 | . | TRBJ2-3
TGTGCCAGCAGCTTAAACAGGGGGCGGGCGAACACCGGGGAGCTGTTTTTT | CASSLNRGRANTGELFF | TRBV7-9 | TRBD1 | few | TRBJ2-2
TGCGCCAGCAGCCAGGCGGACAGGATCTCTGGAAACACCATATATTTT | CASSQADRISGNTIYF | TRBV4-3 | TRBD1 | . | TRBJ1-3
TGTGCCACCAGCGGGGGCCTCCACAATGAGCAGTTCTTC | CATSGGLHNEQFF | TRBV15 | . | . | TRBJ2-1
TGTGCCAGCAGTTCCCTTCAGGGGTCATCCGAGCAGTACTTC | CASSSLQGSSEQYF | TRBV2 | . | . | TRBJ2-7
TGTGCCAGCAGTAGCGTGAGTACTGTGGGTAGAGAGACCCAGTACTTC | CASSSVSTVGRETQYF | TRBV27 | . | once | TRBJ2-5
TGTGCCAGCATCCGCCGGCGGGGGTCGGGGGAGACCCAGTACTTC | CASIRRRGSGETQYF | TRBV2 | TRBD2 | . | TRBJ2-5
TGCGCCAGCAGCCTCTACCCCGGGACTGGGGCCAACGTCCTGACTTTC | CASSLYPGTGANVLTF | TRBV4-3 | . | few | TRBJ2-6
TGCGCCAGCAGCCCCGTAGGGGGAGTGAGCACCGGGGAGCTGTTTTTT | CASSPVGGVSTGELFF | TRBV4-1 | . | few | TRBJ2-2
TGCGCCAGCAGCCAAGGGGCTTTGAGCCAGAACACTGAAGCTTTCTTT | CASSQGALSQNTEAFF | TRBV4-1 | . | . | TRBJ1-1
TGTGCCAGCAGCGGGACAGGGTATTTGGCTTTCTTT | CASSGTGYLAFF | TRBV7-9 | TRBD1 | . | TRBJ1-1
TGTGCCAGCAGTCCGGGACTAGCGGGAGGGATCTCCTACAATGAGCAGTTCTTC | CASSPGLAGGISYNEQFF | TRBV27 | TRBD2 | . | TRBJ2-1
TGTGCCAGCTCTTACCAGTCGACAGGGCTTTATCAGCCCCAGCATTTT | CASSYQSTGLYQPQHF | TRBV18 | TRBD1 | . | TRBJ1-5
TGTGCCAGTAGTACCCCAGGGGAATCCTACGAGCAGTACTTC | CASSTPGESYEQYF | TRBV19 | . | . | TRBJ2-7
TGTGCCAGCAGCGTGACTAGCGGGGGGGCGGGCACAGATACGCAGTATTTT | CASSVTSGGAGTDTQYF | TRBV9 | TRBD2 | . | TRBJ2-3
TGTGCCAGCAGCTTAAATCCCAAACTCGAGCAGTACTTC | CASSLNPKLEQYF | TRBV11-2 | . | . | TRBJ2-7
TGTGCCAGCAGTTTCTCCGGACAGGGGAACTATGGCTACACCTTC | CASSFSGQGNYGYTF | TRBV27 | TRBD1 | . | TRBJ1-2
TGCGCCAGCAGCTTGGCCCATAAGACTAGCGGGGCCATTAACACCGGGGAGCTGTTTTTT | CASSLAHKTSGAINTGELFF | TRBV5-1 | TRBD2 | once | TRBJ2-2
TGCAGCGTTGAAGGGGGGACTAGCGGCCCCCAAGAGACCCAGTACTTC | CSVEGGTSGPQETQYF | TRBV29-1 | TRBD2 | . | TRBJ2-5
TGTGCCACCAGCAGAGACTTTTACGAGCAGTACTTC | CATSRDFYEQYF | TRBV15 | . | . | TRBJ2-7